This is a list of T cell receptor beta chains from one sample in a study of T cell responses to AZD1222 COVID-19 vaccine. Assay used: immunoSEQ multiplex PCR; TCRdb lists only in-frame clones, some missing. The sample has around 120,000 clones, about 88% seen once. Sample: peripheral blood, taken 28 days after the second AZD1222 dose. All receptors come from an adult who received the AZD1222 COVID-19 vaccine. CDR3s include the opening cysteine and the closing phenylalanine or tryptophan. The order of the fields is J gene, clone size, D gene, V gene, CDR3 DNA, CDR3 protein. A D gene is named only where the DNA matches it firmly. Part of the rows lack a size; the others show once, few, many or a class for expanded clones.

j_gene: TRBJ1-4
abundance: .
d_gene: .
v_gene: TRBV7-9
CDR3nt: TGTGCCAGCAGCTTATTCAGGGGTACTAATGAAAAACTGTTTTTT
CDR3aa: CASSLFRGTNEKLFF

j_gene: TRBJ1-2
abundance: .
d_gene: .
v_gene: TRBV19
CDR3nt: TGTGCCAGTAGGTGGGGAAGGGATGGCTACACCTTC
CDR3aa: CASRWGRDGYTF

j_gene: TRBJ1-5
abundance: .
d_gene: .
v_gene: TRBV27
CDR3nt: TGTGCCAGCAGTCCCAACCCTGGCGGGTGGAATCAGCCCCAGCATTTT
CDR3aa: CASSPNPGGWNQPQHF

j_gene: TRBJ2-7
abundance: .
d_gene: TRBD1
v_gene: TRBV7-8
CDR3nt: TGTGCCAGCAGCTTGGGCGGACAGGAGAGGGACGAGCAGTACTTC
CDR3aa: CASSLGGQERDEQYF

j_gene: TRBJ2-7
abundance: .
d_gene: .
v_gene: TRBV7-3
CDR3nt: TGTGCCAGCAGTCAAGGGCGGGCCCGCTCCTACGAGCAGTACTTC
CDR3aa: CASSQGRARSYEQYF

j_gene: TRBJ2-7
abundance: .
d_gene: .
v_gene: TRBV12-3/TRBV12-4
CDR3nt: TGTGCCAGCAGTTTCCAAATGGTAAACGAGCAGTACTTC
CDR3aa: CASSFQMVNEQYF

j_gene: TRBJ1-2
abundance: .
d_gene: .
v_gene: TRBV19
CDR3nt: TGTGCCAGTAGTATCGCGGCAGGGCTTGGAGTTAACTATGGCTACACCTTC
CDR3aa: CASSIAAGLGVNYGYTF

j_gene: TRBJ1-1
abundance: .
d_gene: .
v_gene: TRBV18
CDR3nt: TGTGCCAGCTCAGCTCCTCCCAGGTCGGACGTGACGAACACTGAAGCTTTCTTT
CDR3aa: CASSAPPRSDVTNTEAFF

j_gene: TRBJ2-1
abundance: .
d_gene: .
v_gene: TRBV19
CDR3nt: TGTGCCAGTAGTATAGATCATTCTCACAGTCCGAAGAGTCGGTTCTTC
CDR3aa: CASSIDHSHSPKSRFF

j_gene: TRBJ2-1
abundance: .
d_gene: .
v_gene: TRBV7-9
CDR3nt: TGTGCCAGCAGCTTAGCCCCCTTGGGGGAGCAGTTCTTC
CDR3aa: CASSLAPLGEQFF

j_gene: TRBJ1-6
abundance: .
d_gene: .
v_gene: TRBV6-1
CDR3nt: TGTGCCAGCAGTGAACTCTACCCTTATAATTCACCCCTCCACTTT
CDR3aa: CASSELYPYNSPLHF

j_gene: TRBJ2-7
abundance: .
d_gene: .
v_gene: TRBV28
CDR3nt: TGTGCCAGCAGATTCACAGGGAATGAGCAGTACTTC
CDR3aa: CASRFTGNEQYF

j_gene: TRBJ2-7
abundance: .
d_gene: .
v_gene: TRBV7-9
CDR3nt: TGTGCCAGCAGCTTAAGTTCAAGGCTGGGCTACGAGCAGTACTTC
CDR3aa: CASSLSSRLGYEQYF

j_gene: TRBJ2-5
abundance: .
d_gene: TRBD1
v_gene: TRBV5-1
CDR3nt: TGCGCCAGCAGCTTGGACGCAGTGGGGACAGTACAAGAGACCCAGTACTTC
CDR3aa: CASSLDAVGTVQETQYF

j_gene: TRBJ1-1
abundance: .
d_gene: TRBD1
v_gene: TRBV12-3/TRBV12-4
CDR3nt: TGTGCCAGCAGGCAGGGGGCGAAGGCTTTCTTT
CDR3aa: CASRQGAKAFF

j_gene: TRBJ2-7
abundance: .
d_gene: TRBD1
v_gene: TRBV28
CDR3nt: TGTGCCAGCAGTCCCCCGGGACAGTCTCAGTACTTC
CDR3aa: CASSPPGQSQYF

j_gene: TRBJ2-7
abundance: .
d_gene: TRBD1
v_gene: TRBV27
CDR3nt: TGTGCCAGCAGATTTTTACCACCGGGACAGGGATTTACCTACGAGCAGTACTTC
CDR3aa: CASRFLPPGQGFTYEQYF

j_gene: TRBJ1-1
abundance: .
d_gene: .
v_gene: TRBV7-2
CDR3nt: TGTGCCAGCAGCTTAGTTGGGGGGACGGACACTGAAGCTTTCTTT
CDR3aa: CASSLVGGTDTEAFF

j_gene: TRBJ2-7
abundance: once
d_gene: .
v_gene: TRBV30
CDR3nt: TGTGCCTGGAGTCCCGGGTACGAGCAGTACTTC
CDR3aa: CAWSPGYEQYF

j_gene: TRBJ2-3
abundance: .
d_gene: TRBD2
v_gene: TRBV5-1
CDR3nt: TGCGCCAGCAGAGCGGGGACTAGCACAGATACGCAGTATTTT
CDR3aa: CASRAGTSTDTQYF

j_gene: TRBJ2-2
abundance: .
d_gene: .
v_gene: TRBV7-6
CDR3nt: TGTGCCAGCAGCCCCGGGCCCGCCCCCGGGGAGCTGTTTTTT
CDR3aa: CASSPGPAPGELFF

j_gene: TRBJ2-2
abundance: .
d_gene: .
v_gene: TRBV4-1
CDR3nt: TGCGCCAGCAGCCAAGATCGAGGGCTAACCGGGGAGCTGTTTTTT
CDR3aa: CASSQDRGLTGELFF

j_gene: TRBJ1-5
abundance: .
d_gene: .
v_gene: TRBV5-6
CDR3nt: TGTGCCAGCAGCTTGCCAGGGAAAGGTCAGCCCCAGCATTTT
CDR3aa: CASSLPGKGQPQHF

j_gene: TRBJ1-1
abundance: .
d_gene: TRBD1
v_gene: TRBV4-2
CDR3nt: TGTGCCAGCAGCCAAGGGGACTATACAGGGGGCACTGAAGCTTTCTTT
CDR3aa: CASSQGDYTGGTEAFF

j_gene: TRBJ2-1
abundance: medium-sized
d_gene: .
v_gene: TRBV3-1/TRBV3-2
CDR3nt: TGTGCCAGCAGATCCGAGGGCCCAGGGTACAATGAGCAGTTCTTC
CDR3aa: CASRSEGPGYNEQFF

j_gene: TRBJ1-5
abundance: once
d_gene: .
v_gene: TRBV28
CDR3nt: TGTGCCAGCAGTACCGGACACAGCAATCAGCCCCAGCATTTT
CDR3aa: CASSTGHSNQPQHF

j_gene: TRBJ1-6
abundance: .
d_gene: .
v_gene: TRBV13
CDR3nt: TGTGCCAGCAGCTTAGAAGGACCTTTTTCACCCCTCCACTTT
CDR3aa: CASSLEGPFSPLHF